Below are 16 T cell receptor beta chains sequenced from a single sample in a study of shared T cell receptors in the human thymus. TCRdb keeps only in-frame clones here, not all; method: immunoSEQ multiplex PCR. The sample has about 660,000 clones; 85% to 90% are singletons. In addition, the sample was reused for a study of human thymus T cells.

Sequencing was carried out using thymocytes. The receptors were gathered from a boy younger than two with a congenital heart defect.

The chain links TRBV5-1 to TRBJ1-1; D is uncertain. The V end was cut by 3 bases, the J end by 0 bases, with 6 bases between. This CDR3 has 13 amino acids. CDR1 and CDR2 (germline): SGHRS, YFSETQ. The CDR3 region has the DNA TGCGCCAGCAGCTCGCAGTTGAACACTGAAGCTTTCTTT. Its translation is CASSSQLNTEAFF.

This clone was seen only once. Within the sample, other DNA sequences also encode this same CDR3. The gene calls are TRBV30 and TRBJ2-7; 9 nucleotides line up with TRBD2. The germline CDR1 and CDR2 sequences are GTSNPN and SVGIG (reference sequence). The CDR3 covers 13 residues. Trimming at V came to 5 bases and at J to 2 bases, leaving 4 bases not matched to a gene. Here the CDR3 DNA reads TGTGCCTGGTCTTCTAGCGGGACCTACGAGCAGTACTTC. Translation: CAWSSSGTYEQYF.

The rearrangement uses TRBV30 and TRBJ2-7; D perhaps matches TRBD1 (5 bases). V lost 3 bases and J 7 bases, leaving 22 bases between the germline ends. CDR1 GTSNPN and CDR2 SVGIG come from the germline V gene (reference sequence). This CDR3 region has 15 residues. The CDR3 reads CAWRTDTLPTTEQYF. The DNA for the CDR3 is TGTGCCTGGAGGACGGACACCCTGCCTACTACGGAGCAGTACTTC.

CDR3 sequence reads: CASSLEPGKDTGELFF. The CDR3 region has the DNA TGTGCCAGCAGCTTAGAGCCCGGGAAGGACACCGGGGAGCTGTTTTTT. The rearrangement joins TRBV7-8 to TRBJ2-2; TRBD2 might be the D (5 bases). Germline V gene data show CDR1 as SGHVS and CDR2 as FQNEAQ. The CDR3 runs to 16 residues. V dropped 1 base and J dropped 3 bases, with 12 bases sitting between them.

The chain employs TRBV9 and TRBJ2-3, with a tentative D call TRBD1 (7 bases). The V end was cut by 4 bases, the J end by 3 bases, with 18 bases between. CDR1 and CDR2 (germline): SGDLS, YYNGEE. The CDR3 extends over 16 amino acids. As DNA, the CDR3 is TGTGCCAGCAGCCCGTCCCCAGGGGGGAGAACAGATACGCAGTATTTT. Translating gives CASSPSPGGRTDTQYF. Combining the CDR3 with reference TRBV9 and TRBJ2-3 gives the whole variable domain DSGVTQTPKHLITATGQRVTLRCSPRSGDLSVYWYQQSLDQGLQFLIQYYNGEERAKGNILERFSAQQFPDLHSELNLSSLELGDSALYFCASSPSPGGRTDTQYFGPGTRLTVL.

This chain uses TRBV7-9 with TRBJ2-7, with 7 bases lining up with TRBD1. Germline-derived CDR1 and CDR2 are SEHNR and FQNEAQ (reference sequence). The junction had 5 bases not matched to a gene; V was cut back by 4 bases and J by 5 bases. The CDR3 is made up of 13 amino acids. CDR3 sequence reads: CASSCRQGDEQYF. The CDR3 DNA follows: TGTGCCAGCAGCTGCAGACAGGGAGACGAGCAGTACTTC.

The rearrangement links TRBV6-5 to TRBJ2-7; 10 nucleotides match TRBD2. Losses at the gene ends were 6 bases for V and 1 base for J; bases not matched to a gene: 6. Looked up from germline, CDR1 is MNHEY and CDR2 is SVGAGI. The CDR3 covers 15 residues. CDR3 region: CASSFRAGGSYEQYF. CDR3 nucleotides: TGTGCCAGCAGCTTCAGAGCGGGAGGGTCCTACGAGCAGTACTTC.

V gene TRBV15 combines with J gene TRBJ2-5, with 7 bases identical to TRBD1. In germline, CDR1 is LNHNV, CDR2 YYDKDF (reference sequence). Trimming at V came to 7 bases and at J to 3 bases, leaving 5 bases not matched to a gene. This CDR3 comprises 13 residues. CDR3 in amino acids: CATKGTEEETQYF. CDR3 DNA: TGTGCCACCAAGGGGACAGAAGAAGAGACCCAGTACTTC.

V usage is TRBV12-5 and J usage is TRBJ1-2, with TRBD1 matching over 9 bases. The CDR3 runs to 14 residues. CDR1 is LGHNT and CDR2 is FRNRAP in the germline V gene. V shed 2 bases and J 3 bases; nucleotides not matched to a gene: 1. The DNA for the CDR3 is TGTGCTAGTGGTTTGACAGGGGGCGACTATGGCTACACCTTC. Protein: CASGLTGGDYGYTF. Based on the CDR3 plus reference TRBV12-5 and TRBJ1-2, the full variable domain is DARVTQTPRHKVTEMGQEVTMRCQPILGHNTVFWYRQTMMQGLELLAYFRNRAPLDDSGMPKDRFSAEMPDATLATLKIQPSEPRDSAVYFCASGLTGGDYGYTFGSGTRLTVV.

J is TRBJ2-1 and V is TRBV30; possible D gene TRBD1, 5 bases. Germline assignment: CDR1 GTSNPN and CDR2 SVGIG (reference sequence). This CDR3 region has 12 residues. The V and J ends lost 0 bases and 6 bases respectively, with 6 bases between them. Written as DNA, the CDR3 is TGTGCCTGGAGTGTTAGGGGCAATGAGCAGTTCTTC. The encoded protein is CAWSVRGNEQFF.

The V gene is TRBV4-3, the J gene TRBJ2-1, with 8 bases that match TRBD2. J gave up 7 bases and V 1 base, and 9 bases lay outside the gene matches. The CDR3 spans 16 residues. Germline-derived CDR1 and CDR2 are LGHNA and YSLEER. Here the CDR3 DNA reads TGCGCCAGCAGCCAAGTCGGGGGGCGGGAGGTAAATGAGCAGTTCTTC. Translating it yields CASSQVGGREVNEQFF.

The chain uses TRBV6-1 and TRBJ2-1; a weak D match, TRBD2 (5 bases). Germline assignment: CDR1 MNHNS and CDR2 SASEGT. V was shortened by 2 bases and J by 10 bases, with 9 bases between the two germline ends. The CDR3 runs 12 residues. CDR3 nucleotides: TGTGCCAGCAGTGAAATTCCGGGAGAGCAGTTCTTC. It yields the protein CASSEIPGEQFF.

CDR3 loop: CASSSTGASVYEQYF. CDR3 nucleotide sequence: TGCGCCAGCAGCTCCACGGGAGCCTCGGTTTACGAGCAGTACTTC. This chain connects TRBV5-1 to TRBJ2-7; possibly TRBD2 for D (6 bases). CDR1 and CDR2 from the germline V gene are SGHRS and YFSETQ. The ends were cut back, 3 bases at V and 4 bases at J, with 17 bases in the middle. This CDR3 has 15 amino acids. The full variable domain, its missing parts supplied by reference TRBV5-1 and TRBJ2-7, is KAGVTQTPRYLIKTRGQQVTLSCSPISGHRSVSWYQQTPGQGLQFLFEYFSETQRNKGNFPGRFSGRQFSNSRSEMNVSTLELGDSALYLCASSSTGASVYEQYFGPGTRLTVT.

The rearrangement joins TRBV7-2 to TRBJ2-7; 8 positions agree with TRBD2. Germline V gene data show CDR1 as SGHTA and CDR2 as FQGNSA. CDR3 size: 15 residues. After removal of 5 bases from V and 4 bases from J, the junction contained 10 bases not matched to a gene. CDR3 residues: CASSPTPGLVYEQYF. The CDR3 DNA is TGTGCCAGCAGCCCAACCCCGGGACTAGTGTACGAGCAGTACTTC.

The V gene is TRBV30, the J gene TRBJ2-3, with D maybe TRBD1 (6 bases). The germline V gene has CDR1 GTSNPN and CDR2 SVGIG (reference sequence). The CDR3 totals 16 residues. The V end lost 0 bases, the J end lost 8 bases, and 21 bases lay between the germline ends. The CDR3 sequence: CAWSVSLTGHEGTQYF. CDR3 DNA sequence: TGTGCCTGGAGTGTCAGCCTGACAGGACATGAGGGTACGCAGTATTTT.

The J gene is TRBJ2-1, the V gene TRBV12-5; 8 bases fit TRBD2. The germline V gene has CDR1 LGHNT and CDR2 FRNRAP. Trimming at V came to 2 bases and at J to 6 bases, leaving 9 bases not matched to a gene. This CDR3 has 16 amino acids. CDR3 nucleotides: TGTGCTAGTGGTTTGTACCGCGGGAGGACGGGCAATGAGCAGTTCTTC. Protein: CASGLYRGRTGNEQFF.